A selection of T cell receptor beta chains follows, all from one sample in a study of blood T cells in healthy people across ages. TCRdb analysed the 5' RACE reads with MiXCR anew, one entry per CDR3 protein. The sample has roughly 700,000 distinct CDR3 sequences, 49% seen once; the top ten hold around 32%. The sample comprised blood. Receptors were obtained from a woman aged 55-69 years in good health. Both conserved end residues are part of each CDR3. A D gene is named only where the DNA matches it firmly. Size is omitted from some rows. Given values are once, few, many or a class for expanded clones.

j_call	d_call	clone_size	v_call	cdr3_length	cdr3_aa	cdr3_nt
TRBJ2-2	NA	NA	TRBV3-1	14	CASSQGTLTGELFF	TGTGCCAGCAGCCAAGGGACGTTAACCGGGGAGCTGTTTTTT
TRBJ2-5	NA	NA	TRBV20-1	12	CSAKGGGETQYF	TGCAGTGCCAAGGGGGGGGGAGAGACCCAGTACTTC
TRBJ2-4	TRBD2	few	TRBV20-1	15	CSARDGPSGQGEQYF	TGCAGTGCTAGAGATGGGCCTAGCGGCCAAGGGGAGCAGTACTTC
TRBJ2-2	NA	NA	TRBV12-3/TRBV12-4	15	CASSPGLTNTGELFF	TGTGCCAGCAGCCCGGGACTCACGAACACCGGGGAGCTGTTTTTT
TRBJ1-1	NA	NA	TRBV20-1	12	CSATRRDTEAFF	TGCAGTGCTACCCGGAGGGACACTGAAGCTTTCTTT
TRBJ2-5	NA	NA	TRBV7-9	14	CASSVRGEVETQYF	TGTGCCAGCAGCGTAAGGGGGGAAGTGGAGACCCAGTACTTC
TRBJ2-5	TRBD1	once	TRBV18	14	CASSPSGQGLAQYF	TGTGCCAGCTCACCCTCGGGACAGGGTCTGGCGCAGTACTTC
TRBJ1-1	NA	few	TRBV7-6	14	CASSLADRNTEAFF	TGTGCCAGCAGCTTAGCGGACAGGAACACTGAAGCTTTCTTT
TRBJ1-6	TRBD1	NA	TRBV27	16	CASSLSLTGANSPLHF	TGTGCCAGCAGTTTATCCCTGACAGGGGCTAATTCACCCCTCCACTTT
TRBJ2-7	NA	many	TRBV11-1	11	CASSLNSEQYF	TGTGCCAGCAGCTTAAATTCCGAGCAGTACTTC
TRBJ1-6	NA	few	TRBV18	14	CASSAGGDDSPLHF	TGTGCCAGCTCAGCCGGGGGCGATGATTCACCCCTCCACTTT
TRBJ1-2	NA	few	TRBV7-2	13	CASSLRLTYGYTF	TGTGCCAGCAGCTTACGGTTGACTTATGGCTACACCTTC
TRBJ2-7	TRBD2	NA	TRBV7-2	16	CASSTAGASSYNEQYF	TGTGCTAGCAGCACAGCGGGAGCGTCCTCCTACAATGAGCAGTACTTC
TRBJ2-6	NA	many	TRBV7-2	15	CASSRTNSGANVLTF	TGTGCCAGCAGCCGGACAAACTCTGGGGCCAACGTCCTGACTTTC
TRBJ2-5	NA	few	TRBV2	13	CASMRQVIGEQYF	TGTGCCAGCATGAGACAGGTTATCGGTGAGCAGTACTTC
TRBJ2-7	NA	many	TRBV12-3/TRBV12-4	11	CASSRQYEQYF	TGTGCCAGCAGCAGGCAATACGAGCAGTACTTC
TRBJ2-7	TRBD1	NA	TRBV20-1	15	CSARGDTGTGYEQYF	TGCAGTGCTAGAGGGGATACCGGGACAGGCTACGAGCAGTACTTC
TRBJ2-1	NA	many	TRBV29-1	16	CSVDNPNRTVYNEQFF	TGCAGCGTTGACAACCCCAACCGGACGGTTTACAATGAGCAGTTCTTC
TRBJ2-2	TRBD1	few	TRBV7-3	14	CASSPTGGHGELFF	TGTGCCAGCAGCCCCACAGGGGGCCACGGGGAGCTGTTTTTT
TRBJ2-1	NA	few	TRBV7-9	15	CASSILVGHNNEQFF	TGTGCCAGCAGCATTCTGGTCGGACACAACAATGAGCAGTTCTTC